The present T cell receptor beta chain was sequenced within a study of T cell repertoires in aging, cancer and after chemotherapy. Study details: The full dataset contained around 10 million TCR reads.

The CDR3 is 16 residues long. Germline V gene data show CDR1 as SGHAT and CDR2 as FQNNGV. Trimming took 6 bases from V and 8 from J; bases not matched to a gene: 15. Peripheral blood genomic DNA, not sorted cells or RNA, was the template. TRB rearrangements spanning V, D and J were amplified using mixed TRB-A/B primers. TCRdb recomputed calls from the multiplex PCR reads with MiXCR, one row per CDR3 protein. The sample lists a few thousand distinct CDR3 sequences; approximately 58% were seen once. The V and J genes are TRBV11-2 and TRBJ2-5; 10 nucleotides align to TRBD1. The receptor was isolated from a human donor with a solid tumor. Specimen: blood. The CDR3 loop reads CASSFRDRGRYGTQYF. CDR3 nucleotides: TGTGCCAGCAGTTTCCGGGACAGGGGACGTTATGGAACCCAGTACTTC.